This is a list of T cell receptor beta chains from one sample in a study of blood T cells in healthy people across ages. Each CDR3 protein is one row after TCRdb ran MiXCR on the 5' RACE reads. This repertoire shows around 2 million distinct CDR3 sequences, about two fifths found once; its top ten account for 20% to 25%. The specimen sequenced was blood. These TCRs come from a human donor in good health. CDR3s include the opening cysteine and the closing phenylalanine or tryptophan. The order of the fields is D gene, V gene, clone size, J gene, CDR3 DNA, CDR3 protein. D genes are given only for firm matches. Size is omitted from some rows. Given values are once, few, many or a class for expanded clones.

TRBD1	TRBV5-4	-	TRBJ2-5	TGTGCCAGCAGTTCAGGGGGCGAAATATTTCAAGAGACCCAGTACTTC	CASSSGGEIFQETQYF
-	TRBV4-3	-	TRBJ2-5	TGCGCCAGCAGCCAAGAGTCCGGGACACACCAAGAGACCCAGTACTTC	CASSQESGTHQETQYF
-	TRBV4-2	-	TRBJ2-7	TGTGCCAGCAGCCAAGTTGAGAACGGAGACTACGAGCAGTACTTC	CASSQVENGDYEQYF
TRBD2	TRBV9	few	TRBJ2-1	TGTGCCAGCAGCCCTCACCAAGCGGGGACGTACAATGAGCAGTTCTTC	CASSPHQAGTYNEQFF
-	TRBV3-1	-	TRBJ2-5	TGTGCCAGCAGCCAAGATCTGCCGGGGCTCGGGGAGACCCAGTACTTC	CASSQDLPGLGETQYF
-	TRBV12-3/TRBV12-4	few	TRBJ1-6	TGTGCCAGCACTTTGTACAGGGATTCACCCCTCCACTTT	CASTLYRDSPLHF
TRBD2	TRBV20-1	-	TRBJ2-1	TGCAGTGCTAGATCTAGCGGCAGCTCCTACAATGAGCAGTTCTTC	CSARSSGSSYNEQFF
-	TRBV4-2	-	TRBJ2-3	TGTGCCAGCAGCCAAGATCGACGGACTCAGTATTTT	CASSQDRRTQYF
-	TRBV15	few	TRBJ1-5	TGTGCCACCAGCAGAGCCCTTGGGTCCAATCAGCCCCAGCATTTT	CATSRALGSNQPQHF
TRBD1	TRBV12-5	-	TRBJ2-7	TGTGCTAGTGGACCCGGAGTTGGGACAGGGGGATTCTACGAGCAGTACTTC	CASGPGVGTGGFYEQYF
-	TRBV7-9	few	TRBJ2-5	TGTGCCAGCGGAGGGCCCCAACCGGGGACCCAGTACTTC	CASGGPQPGTQYF
TRBD2	TRBV3-1	few	TRBJ2-7	TGTGCCAGCAGCCCCCCCGGGACTAGTGCCCACGAGCAGTACTTC	CASSPPGTSAHEQYF
-	TRBV4-2	-	TRBJ1-1	TGTGCCAGCAGCCAAGAAACAGGGCGGAACACTGAAGCTTTCTTT	CASSQETGRNTEAFF
-	TRBV4-3	few	TRBJ2-3	TGCGCCAGCAGCCAAGATCGGGGTAGGAACACAGATACGCAGTATTTT	CASSQDRGRNTDTQYF
-	TRBV5-1	-	TRBJ2-5	TGCGCCAGCAGCCCAGGGTCCTTTGGAGAGACCCAGTACTTC	CASSPGSFGETQYF
-	TRBV7-6	few	TRBJ1-1	TGTGCCAGCAGCCTACGGGAACAGAGAGACGGGAACACTGAAGCTTTCTTT	CASSLREQRDGNTEAFF
TRBD1	TRBV12-3/TRBV12-4	once	TRBJ1-4	TGTGCCAGCAGTCCTAGGGTGGACAGGGAAAAACTGTTTTTT	CASSPRVDREKLFF
-	TRBV15	-	TRBJ2-7	TGTGCCACCAGCGACCAGGCCGGGACATATTACTCCTACGAGCAGTACTTC	CATSDQAGTYYSYEQYF
-	TRBV5-4	-	TRBJ1-2	TGTGCCAGCAGCTTGGAGATGGTTGTTTCTCCTAACTATGGCTACACCTTC	CASSLEMVVSPNYGYTF
TRBD1	TRBV24-1	few	TRBJ1-2	TGTGCCACCAGTGATACGCCTCGACAGGGAAGTTTCTATGGCTACACCTTC	CATSDTPRQGSFYGYTF
-	TRBV29-1	-	TRBJ1-2	TGCAGCGTTGATGTGGGGGGTAGCGACTATGGCTACACCTTC	CSVDVGGSDYGYTF
TRBD2	TRBV4-1	-	TRBJ2-3	TGCGCCAGCAGTCGACGGCTAGCGGGGACTAGCACAGATACGCAGTATTTT	CASSRRLAGTSTDTQYF
-	TRBV20-1	few	TRBJ2-1	TGCAGTGCTATACAGGTGGTCACCTACAATGAGCAGTTCTTC	CSAIQVVTYNEQFF
TRBD2	TRBV20-1	-	TRBJ2-1	TGCAGTGCTAGTCTAGCGGGGGCCAATGAGCAGTTCTTC	CSASLAGANEQFF
-	TRBV15	-	TRBJ1-3	TGTGCCACCAGCAGAGATTCTGGAAACACCGTATATTTT	CATSRDSGNTVYF
-	TRBV29-1	-	TRBJ2-7	TGCAGCGCCGGACCCCCCTACGAGCAGTACTTC	CSAGPPYEQYF
TRBD1	TRBV5-1	few	TRBJ2-7	TGCGCCAGCAGCTTGGTTCCGGGACAGGATAACGAGCAGTACTTC	CASSLVPGQDNEQYF
TRBD1	TRBV4-2	-	TRBJ2-2	TGTGCCAGCAGCCAAAACACAGGGGGCGAACCCGGGGAGCTGTTTTTT	CASSQNTGGEPGELFF
-	TRBV12-5	-	TRBJ1-5	TGTGCTAGTGGTAACGGGCGCAATCAGCCCCAGCATTTT	CASGNGRNQPQHF
-	TRBV2	few	TRBJ1-5	TGTGCCAGCAGTGGCGGACAGTCGCAGTACAATCAGCCCCAGCATTTT	CASSGGQSQYNQPQHF
-	TRBV20-1	-	TRBJ1-2	TGCAGTGCTAGCGACCCAAAGGGCTACTATGGCTACACCTTC	CSASDPKGYYGYTF
-	TRBV3-1	-	TRBJ1-4	TGTGCCAGCAGCCAAGATTTCACAACTAATGAAAAACTGTTTTTT	CASSQDFTTNEKLFF
-	TRBV6-6	-	TRBJ1-2	TGTGCCAGCAGTTACTCTCCAAGGCCTAACTATGGCTACACCTTC	CASSYSPRPNYGYTF
-	TRBV12-3/TRBV12-4	few	TRBJ2-3	TGTGCCAGCAGTGTCGGGACTGTCCGCACAGATACGCAGTATTTT	CASSVGTVRTDTQYF
-	TRBV7-9	-	TRBJ2-1	TGTGCCAGCAGCTTCGTCTTGGATGAAGGGACACATGAGCAGTTCTTC	CASSFVLDEGTHEQFF
-	TRBV11-1	few	TRBJ2-6	TGTGCCAGCAGCCCTAGCGCCAACGTCCTGACTTTC	CASSPSANVLTF
-	TRBV12-3/TRBV12-4	few	TRBJ2-7	TGTGCCAGCAGTTTTTTTTCTGGTTCTGACGAGCAGTACTTC	CASSFFSGSDEQYF
-	TRBV4-1	many	TRBJ1-5	TGCGCCAGCAGCCAAGGTCTCGGTCGGTCTCAGCATTTT	CASSQGLGRSQHF
-	TRBV20-1	-	TRBJ1-1	TGCAGTGCTAGTCCCGATATGAACACTGAAGCTTTCTTT	CSASPDMNTEAFF
-	TRBV7-2	-	TRBJ2-4	TGTGCCAGCAGCTTATGGTCGGACACCAACCAGTACTTC	CASSLWSDTNQYF
-	TRBV20-1	few	TRBJ2-1	TGCAGTGCTTGGGGGGCTTCCTACAATGAGCAGTTCTTC	CSAWGASYNEQFF
TRBD1	TRBV7-9	few	TRBJ1-2	TGTGCCAGCAGCTTCCGGATAACAGGGGGCGGGCGTGGTGGCTACACCTTC	CASSFRITGGGRGGYTF
-	TRBV12-3/TRBV12-4	few	TRBJ2-3	TGTGCCAGCAGTTTAGTGGGGAACTTTGCCGCGGATACGCAGTATTTT	CASSLVGNFAADTQYF
-	TRBV10-3	-	TRBJ2-1	TGTGCCATCAGTGAGGGGCAGGGCGATTCCTACAATGAGCAGTTCTTC	CAISEGQGDSYNEQFF
-	TRBV10-3	few	TRBJ2-7	TGTGCCACCCAGACGGACCAAACCTACGAGCAGTACTTC	CATQTDQTYEQYF
-	TRBV20-1	-	TRBJ2-7	TGCAGTGCTAGAGATTGGGGGTCCTACGAGCAGTACTTC	CSARDWGSYEQYF